The 20 T cell receptor beta chains below all came from one sample that was sequenced in a study of cytomegalovirus exposure and HLA in healthy donors (dated 2017 in TCRdb). Preparation of the library involved the immunoSEQ multiplex PCR assay. For the multiplex PCR, a mixture combining 60 forward primers for TCR Vbeta segments and 13 reverse primers for TCR Jbeta segments was used. The immuneACCESS repertoire file appears here via TCRdb, limited to in-frame rearrangements. These files lack a portion of the clones; in checked studies, under half of the deficit traces to unresolved V genes, and the cause of the others is not known. This sample holds about 240,000 clones; approximately 80% were observed only once. About 7.3% of the sample is taken by the ten largest. The sequenced sample consisted of PBMCs. The receptors stem from a woman aged 55 to 70 in good health and CMV-seropositive.

The V gene is TRBV6-5, the J gene TRBJ2-7, with D unclear. Germline V gene sequence: CDR1 MNHEY, CDR2 SVGAGI. The CDR3 consists of 14 residues. Trimming removed 1 base at V and 3 bases at J, with 10 bases between. This chain's CDR3 is CASSYYSPLYEQYF. CDR3 nucleotides: TGTGCCAGCAGTTACTATAGTCCTCTCTACGAGCAGTACTTC.

The chain recombines TRBV10-3 with TRBJ2-7; 9 positions agree with TRBD2. V gave up 2 bases and J gave up 6 bases; unmatched junction bases: 8. Looked up from germline, CDR1 is ENHRY and CDR2 is SYGVKD. This CDR3 region has 15 residues. CDR3 loop: CAISEGSGSVSEQYF. CDR3 DNA sequence: TGTGCCATCAGTGAGGGTAGCGGGAGTGTAAGCGAGCAGTACTTC.

The V gene is TRBV2, the J gene TRBJ2-1; D is uncertain. The CDR3 runs 17 residues. The V and J ends lost 5 bases and 0 bases respectively, with 17 bases between them. Germline CDR1 reads SNHLY; CDR2 reads FYNNEI. This CDR3 reads CASSLSTLLSSYNEQFF. As DNA, the CDR3 is TGTGCCAGCAGTTTATCCACCCTCCTTAGCTCCTACAATGAGCAGTTCTTC.

In this sample, this clone turned up once. V is TRBV2 and J is TRBJ1-5; D gene ambiguous. V was shortened by 8 bases and J by 0 bases, with 8 bases between the two germline ends. CDR1 and CDR2 (germline): SNHLY, FYNNEI. This CDR3 contains 13 residues. CDR3 in DNA: TGTGCCAGCCAGAGGGATAGCAATCAGCCCCAGCATTTT. It codes for CASQRDSNQPQHF.

The genes are TRBV4-1 and TRBJ2-1; 10 bases line up with TRBD2. The germline V gene has CDR1 MGHRA and CDR2 YSYEKL. Trimming at V came to 0 bases and at J to 7 bases, leaving 9 bases not matched to a gene. The CDR3 is 17 amino acids. Here the CDR3 reads CASSQEGSGRAGNEQFF. The DNA of the CDR3 is TGCGCCAGCAGCCAAGAAGGAAGCGGGAGGGCCGGGAATGAGCAGTTCTTC.

This clone was counted between two and nine times. The chain has TRBV25-1 and TRBJ2-1; 8 bases are a match to TRBD2. V shed 7 bases, J shed 10 bases, and the junction held 12 bases outside the gene matches. Germline V CDR1 and CDR2: MGHDK, SYGVNS. This CDR3 is built from 14 residues. The chain's CDR3 is CASMLAGTSGEQFF. Written as DNA, the CDR3 is TGTGCCAGCATGTTAGCGGGAACTTCGGGGGAGCAGTTCTTC.

The chain recombines TRBV27 with TRBJ2-1; D is possibly TRBD2 (5 bases). CDR1 and CDR2 (germline): MNHEY, SMNVEV (reference sequence). CDR3 length equals 15 residues. V gave up 4 bases and J gave up 7 bases, with 17 bases separating them. In DNA form, the CDR3 reads TGTGCCAGCAGTTCCCTCTTTCGCCCGGGGAATGAGCAGTTCTTC. Its translation is CASSSLFRPGNEQFF.

V is TRBV4-1 and J is TRBJ2-7, with 8 bases identical to TRBD2. The CDR3 sequence is 14 residues long. From germline, CDR1 is MGHRA and CDR2 YSYEKL. V lost 3 bases to trimming and J lost 2 bases; unmatched junction nucleotides: 3. The CDR3 loop reads CASSQGLGAYEQYF. The CDR3 DNA reads as TGCGCCAGCAGCCAGGGACTAGGGGCCTACGAGCAGTACTTC.

The CDR3 DNA reads TGCGCCAGCAGCCAGGGGACAGCGAGAGGTGGCTACACCTTC. It codes for CASSQGTARGGYTF. The V gene is TRBV5-1, the J gene TRBJ1-2; TRBD1 agrees at 7 bases. Germline-derived CDR1 and CDR2 are SGHRS and YFSETQ. The length of the CDR3 is 14 residues. Germline trimming cut 4 bases from V and 7 bases from J; bases unmatched to any gene: 10.

The chain couples TRBV11-2 to TRBJ2-3; 7 bases align to TRBD2. Germline CDR1 is SGHAT and CDR2 is FQNNGV. Trimming removed 5 bases from V and 5 bases from J; junction bases left unmatched: 7. The CDR3 has 14 amino acids. The CDR3 DNA sequence: TGTGCCAGCAGCCGGGCGGGAGCAAGAGATACGCAGTATTTT. Translation gives CASSRAGARDTQYF.

The J gene is TRBJ1-1, the V gene TRBV14; TRBD1 matches at 7 bases. Germline V gene data show CDR1 as SGHDN and CDR2 as FVKESK. CDR3 length: 18 residues. With 0 bases clipped from V and 10 bases from J, the junction kept 20 bases outside the gene matches. CDR3 sequence: CASSQDIMRQGSSRRAFF. The CDR3 nucleotides are TGTGCCAGCAGCCAAGATATCATGAGACAGGGATCTTCCCGTCGAGCTTTCTTT.

The CDR3 coding sequence is TGTGCCAGCAGCTTGGAGGAGACCTACGAGCAGTACTTC. Translating gives CASSLEETYEQYF. The chain employs TRBV5-5 and TRBJ2-7; D is uncertain. Trimming removed 0 bases at V and 2 bases at J, with 6 bases between. Germline loops: CDR1 SGHKS, CDR2 YYEKEE (reference sequence). This CDR3 has 13 amino acids.

CDR3 coding DNA: TGCGCCAGCAGCCAGCCCCTAGCGAACTCCTACAATGAGCAGTTCTTC. Protein product: CASSQPLANSYNEQFF. The V call is TRBV4-1, the J call TRBJ2-1, with a weak D call TRBD2 (6 bases). Germline V gene sequence: CDR1 MGHRA, CDR2 YSYEKL. The CDR3 sequence is 16 residues long. Trimming shortened V by 3 bases and J by 0 bases, and 12 bases separated the two germline ends.

The chain combines TRBV5-1 with TRBJ2-2; 10 bases line up with TRBD2. Germline-derived CDR1 and CDR2 are SGHRS and YFSETQ. CDR3 length: 21 amino acids. J gave up 0 bases and V 2 bases, and 16 bases lay outside the gene matches. This CDR3 reads CASSFIAGGQSQLANTGELFF. The CDR3 bases are TGCGCCAGCAGCTTTATAGCGGGAGGACAGAGCCAGCTCGCGAACACCGGGGAGCTGTTTTTT.

This chain joins TRBV11-2 and TRBJ2-7, with 7 bases fitting TRBD1. Trimming cost V 4 bases and J 0 bases; bases outside gene matches: 6. CDR3 length: 15 amino acids. Germline-derived CDR1 and CDR2 are SGHAT and FQNNGV. CDR3 nucleotide sequence: TGTGCCAGCAGCTCCAGGACAGGACGCTCCTACGAGCAGTACTTC. Translating gives CASSSRTGRSYEQYF.

V usage is TRBV7-9 and J usage is TRBJ1-4; 9 bases are shared with TRBD1. Germline V gene sequence: CDR1 SEHNR, CDR2 FQNEAQ (reference sequence). Unmatched junction bases numbered 6, after V lost 3 bases and J lost 7 bases. The CDR3 has 15 residues. Here the CDR3 DNA reads TGTGCCAGCAGCTTGGGACAGGGACGTGGTGAAAAACTGTTTTTT. Its protein product is CASSLGQGRGEKLFF.

V and J are TRBV19 and TRBJ2-1, with a tentative D call TRBD2 (5 bases). CDR3 length equals 18 residues. Trimming stripped 2 bases from V and 5 bases from J, with 22 bases between. CDR1 is LNHDA and CDR2 is SQIVND in the germline V gene (reference sequence). As DNA, the CDR3 is TGTGCCAGTAGTATACAATTGAGCGTGGGAGTTTCCCACAATGAGCAGTTCTTC. It translates to CASSIQLSVGVSHNEQFF.

The chain combines TRBV18 with TRBJ1-3; unclear D gene. V dropped 1 base and J dropped 2 bases, with 9 bases sitting between them. Germline loops: CDR1 KGHSH, CDR2 LQKENI. There are 15 residues in the CDR3. The CDR3 nucleotides are TGTGCCAGCTCACCACAACACCAAGCTGGAAACACCATATATTTT. Translated, it gives CASSPQHQAGNTIYF.

The V and J genes are TRBV6-5 and TRBJ2-7; 7 positions match TRBD1. The V gene's germline CDR1 is MNHEY and CDR2 SVGAGI. J gave up 1 base and V 5 bases, and 5 bases lay outside the gene matches. The length of the CDR3 is 14 residues. DNA of the CDR3: TGTGCCAGCAGTGACAGGGTACGTTCCTACGAGCAGTACTTC. It specifies CASSDRVRSYEQYF.

This chain connects TRBV6-5 to TRBJ1-2; D perhaps matches TRBD1 (5 bases). Germline CDR1 and CDR2: MNHEY and SVGAGI. This CDR3 has 13 residues. Trimming left V 7 bases short and J 8 bases short, with 17 bases between. The CDR3 reads CASTNLGGFGYTF. The CDR3 bases are TGTGCCAGCACCAACCTGGGGGGATTCGGCTACACCTTC.